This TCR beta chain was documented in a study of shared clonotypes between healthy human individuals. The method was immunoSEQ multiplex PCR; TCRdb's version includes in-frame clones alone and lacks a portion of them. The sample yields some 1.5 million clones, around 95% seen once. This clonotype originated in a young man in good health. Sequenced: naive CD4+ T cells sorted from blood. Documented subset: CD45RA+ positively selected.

Here the CDR3 reads CASSQDRILAGATYNEQFF. For the CDR3, the DNA is TGCGCCAGCAGCCAAGATCGGATTTTAGCGGGGGCTACCTACAATGAGCAGTTCTTC. The chain carries TRBV4-1 and TRBJ2-1, with 9 bases fitting TRBD2. This CDR3 spans 19 amino acids. Germline CDR1 is MGHRA and CDR2 is YSYEKL. V was pared by 0 bases and J by 2 bases, with 11 bases of the junction left unmatched.